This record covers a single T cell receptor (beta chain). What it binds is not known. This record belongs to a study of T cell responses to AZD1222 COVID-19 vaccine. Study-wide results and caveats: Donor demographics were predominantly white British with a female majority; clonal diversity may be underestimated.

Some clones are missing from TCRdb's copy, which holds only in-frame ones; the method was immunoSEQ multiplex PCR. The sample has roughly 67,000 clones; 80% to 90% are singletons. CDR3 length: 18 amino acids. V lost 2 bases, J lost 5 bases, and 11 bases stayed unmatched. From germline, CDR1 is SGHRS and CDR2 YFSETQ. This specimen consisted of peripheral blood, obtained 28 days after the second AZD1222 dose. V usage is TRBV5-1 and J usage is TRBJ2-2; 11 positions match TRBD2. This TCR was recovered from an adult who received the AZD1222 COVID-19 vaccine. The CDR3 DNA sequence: TGCGCCAGCAGCTTAGCCCTGACTAGCGGGGATGAGACCGGGGAGCTGTTTTTT. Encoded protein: CASSLALTSGDETGELFF.